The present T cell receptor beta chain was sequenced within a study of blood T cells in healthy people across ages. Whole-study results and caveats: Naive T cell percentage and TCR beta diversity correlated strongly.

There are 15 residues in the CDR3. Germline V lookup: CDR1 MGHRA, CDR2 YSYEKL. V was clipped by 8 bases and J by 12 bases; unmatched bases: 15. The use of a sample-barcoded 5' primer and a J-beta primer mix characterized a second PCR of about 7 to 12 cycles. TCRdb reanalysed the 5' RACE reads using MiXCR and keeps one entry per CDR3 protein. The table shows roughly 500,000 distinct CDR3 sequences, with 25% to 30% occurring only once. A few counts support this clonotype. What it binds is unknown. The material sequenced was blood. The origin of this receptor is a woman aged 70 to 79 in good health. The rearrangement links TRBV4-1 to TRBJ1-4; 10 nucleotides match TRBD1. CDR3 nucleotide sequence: TGCGCCAGCGGCCGGGTTGGGACAGGGGCGAACGAACTGTTTTTT. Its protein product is CASGRVGTGANELFF.